The 2 T cell receptor beta chains in this list originate from one sample, sequenced in a study of T cells in Graves' hyperthyroidism and ophthalmopathy (dated by TCRdb to the late 2010s). Libraries were prepared through multiplex PCR. The instrument was an Illumina HiSeq 2000. The TCR beta CDR3 regions were amplified from the RNA transcripts. For the first round of RT-PCR on the TCR CDR3, the HTBI primer set was used together with the Qiagen OneStep RT-PCR kit. TCRdb redid the processing of the public reads, applying fastp at Q25 and MiXCR, and retained in-frame beta chains. Duplicate CDR3 protein sequences are folded into a single record with the most common DNA and genes. The sample contains a few hundred thousand distinct CDR3 sequences, roughly 16% of them found a single time. The ten largest account for roughly 3.5% of the sample. The specimen sequenced was blood. The receptors were gathered from a woman aged 40-49 years with Graves' ophthalmopathy.

The chain is built from TRBV5-5 and TRBJ2-7; 9 positions match TRBD1. Germline CDR1 reads SGHKS; CDR2 reads YYEKEE (reference sequence). V shed 4 bases, J shed 6 bases, and the junction held 11 bases outside the gene matches. This CDR3 contains 15 residues. As DNA, the CDR3 is TGTGCCAGCAGCGTCGGGACAGGGCCCGGGTCCGAGCAGTACTTC. Translated, it gives CASSVGTGPGSEQYF. The whole variable domain, remainder taken from reference TRBV5-5 and TRBJ2-7, is DAGVTQSPTHLIKTRGQQVTLRCSPISGHKSVSWYQQVLGQGPQFIFQYYEKEERGRGNFPDRFSARQFPNYSSELNVNALLLGDSALYLCASSVGTGPGSEQYFGPGTRLTVT.

There are a few counts of this clonotype. The chain is built from TRBV27 and TRBJ2-5; TRBD2 is a possible D gene (6 bases). The V gene lost 6 bases and the J gene lost 5 bases, with 19 bases spanning the gap. The CDR3 totals 15 residues. From germline, CDR1 is MNHEY and CDR2 SMNVEV (reference sequence). DNA for the CDR3: TGTGCCAGCAGACCCTGGGGGGAGGCTGGGGAGACCCAGTACTTC. Amino acids: CASRPWGEAGETQYF.